The present TCR beta chain was sequenced within a study of CD8 T cells in ankylosing spondylitis. Study results and caveats: Disease-linked clones proved CD8+ and comparatively uncommon in peripheral blood. Among TCR beta sequences, a motif of roughly 8 highly homologous variants appeared characteristic of ankylosing spondylitis blood. Earlier work had already found some motif variants in reactive arthritis synovial fluid and blood.

This clonotype came up a few times. Its matching antigen is unknown. MiXCR, run by TCRdb on the 5' RACE reads, gives a single entry per CDR3 protein. The sample holds roughly 200,000 distinct CDR3 sequences, roughly 13% seen once. The CDR3 loop spans 15 amino acids. The germline CDR1 and CDR2 sequences are PRHDT and FYEKMQ (reference sequence). V was trimmed by 0 bases and J by 4 bases, leaving 12 bases between them. V and J are TRBV13 and TRBJ1-1; D remains ambiguous. Sequenced: blood, either unsorted or a sorted T cell fraction (not recorded which). The TCR originated in a male donor with ankylosing spondylitis or in good health (not recorded which). The CDR3 sequence: CASSLGLLASTEAFF. CDR3 coding DNA: TGTGCCAGCAGCTTAGGCCTTCTGGCTAGCACTGAAGCTTTCTTT. Looking up the rest from reference TRBV13 and TRBJ1-1 gives the full variable domain: AAGVIQSPRHLIKEKRETATLKCYPIPRHDTVYWYQQGPGQDPQFLISFYEKMQSDKGSIPDRFSAQQFSDYHSELNMSSLELGDSALYFCASSLGLLASTEAFFGQGTRLTVV.